These 5 T cell receptor beta chains were all obtained from the same sample, sequenced in a study of glioma-infiltrating T cells. TCR alpha and beta CDR3 regions were amplified from RNA using iRepertoire nested multiplex PCR. TCRdb analysed the multiplex PCR reads with MiXCR anew, one entry per CDR3 protein. The repertoire holds about 140,000 distinct CDR3 sequences, with roughly 43% as singletons. The sequenced material came from glioma tissue, nonneoplastic brain tissue, or PBMCs (not recorded which). These TCRs come from a human donor with low-grade glioma or glioblastoma, undergoing nonglioma brain surgery, or in good health (not recorded which).

The rearrangement uses TRBV20-1 and TRBJ2-5, with no clear D. Germline CDR1 and CDR2: DFQATT and SNEGSKA (reference sequence). The CDR3 totals 14 residues. Trimming removed 4 bases from V and 6 bases from J, with 18 bases in between. CDR3 sequence reads: CSAILPIGRQTQYF. CDR3 in DNA: TGCAGTGCTATTCTTCCAATAGGGCGACAGACCCAGTACTTC.

The chain has TRBV12-3 or TRBV12-4 and TRBJ2-7, with a weak D call TRBD2 (6 bases). V was shortened by 3 bases and J by 4 bases, with 13 bases between the two germline ends. The CDR3 has 14 amino acids. The CDR3 spells CASSLGGEKYEQYF. CDR3 in DNA: TGTGCCAGCAGTTTGGGCGGGGAGAAGTACGAGCAGTACTTC.

The chain recombines TRBV12-3 or TRBV12-4 with TRBJ2-7; D possibly corresponds to TRBD1 (5 bases). Trimming stripped 6 bases from V and 4 bases from J, with 13 bases between. The CDR3 extends over 13 amino acids. The CDR3 loop reads CASRRPQGYEQYF. CDR3 nucleotide sequence: TGTGCCAGCAGGAGACCTCAGGGATACGAGCAGTACTTC.

As for this clonotype: This sequence may be a read error, since a much larger clone differs from it by one base. The V and J genes are TRBV28 and TRBJ1-2; a possible D gene is TRBD1 (5 bases). CDR3 size: 12 residues. Trimming pared 7 bases from V and 4 bases from J, leaving 10 bases between. Germline values: CDR1 MDHEN, CDR2 SYDVKM. The CDR3 DNA follows: TGTGCCAGCAACCCGGGGGTCTATGGCTACACCTTC. Its translation is CASNPGVYGYTF.

This clonotype was recorded a few times. This chain connects TRBV28 to TRBJ1-5; D possibly corresponds to TRBD1 (5 bases). Germline-derived CDR1 and CDR2 are MDHEN and SYDVKM. There are 11 residues in the CDR3. Trimming removed 8 bases from V and 7 bases from J, with 9 bases in between. In DNA, the CDR3 is TGTGCCAGCGGGGGAGTACAGCCCCAGCATTTT. Protein product: CASGGVQPQHF.